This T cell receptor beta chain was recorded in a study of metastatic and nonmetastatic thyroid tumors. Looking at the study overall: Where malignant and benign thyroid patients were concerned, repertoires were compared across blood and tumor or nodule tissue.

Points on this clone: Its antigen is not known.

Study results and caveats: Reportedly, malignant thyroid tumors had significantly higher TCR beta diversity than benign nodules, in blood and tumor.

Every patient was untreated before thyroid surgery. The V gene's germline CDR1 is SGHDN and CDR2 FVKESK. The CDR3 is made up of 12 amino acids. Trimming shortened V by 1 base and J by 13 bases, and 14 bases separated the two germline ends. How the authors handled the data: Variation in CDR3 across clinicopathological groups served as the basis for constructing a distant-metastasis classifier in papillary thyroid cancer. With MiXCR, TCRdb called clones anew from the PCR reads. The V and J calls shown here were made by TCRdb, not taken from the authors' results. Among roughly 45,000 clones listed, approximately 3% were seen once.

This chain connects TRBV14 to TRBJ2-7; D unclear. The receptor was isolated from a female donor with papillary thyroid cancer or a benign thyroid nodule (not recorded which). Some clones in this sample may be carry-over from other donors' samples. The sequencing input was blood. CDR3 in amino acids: CASSQGDGREYF. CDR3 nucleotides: TGTGCCAGCAGCCAAGGTGACGGTAGGGAATACTTC.